This T cell receptor (beta chain) was recovered during a study of CD8+ T cells in alopecia areata. Study background: Twice daily, treated patients received 5 to 10 mg of oral tofacitinib.

The V and J ends lost 0 bases and 3 bases, in that order; junction bases with no gene match: 7. This CDR3 has 15 amino acids. CDR1 is GTSNPN and CDR2 is SVGIG in the germline V gene (reference sequence). Obtained from alopecia areata patients were lesional scalp punch biopsies along with peripheral blood. General observations from the study: Scalp sample data also include resident alphabeta T cells from normal skin. Researchers report lesional scalp, most notably alopecia totalis/universalis, outstripped normal scalp in clonality.

Isolated RNA was reverse transcribed into cDNA used as the sequencing template. Repertoires were generated with immunoSEQ multiplex PCR, while TCRdb's copy carries only in-frame clones and drops some. The sample lists 120,000 or so clones, roughly two fifths seen once, with approximately 2.8% in the top ten. As concerns this clone: Antigen unknown.

The TCR was taken from a human donor with alopecia areata. This chain uses TRBV30 with TRBJ2-7, with 8 bases matching TRBD1. Sequencing was performed on CD4+ T cells sorted from blood. The CDR3 DNA is TGTGCCTGGAGTGTACGCTTACAGGGGGTCTACGAGCAGTACTTC. Encoded protein: CAWSVRLQGVYEQYF. The complete variable domain, with remaining parts taken from reference TRBV30 and TRBJ2-7, reads SQTIHQWPATLVQPVGSPLSLECTVEGTSNPNLYWYRQAAGRGLQLLFYSVGIGQISSEVPQNLSASRPQDRQFILSSKKLLLSDSGFYLCAWSVRLQGVYEQYFGPGTRLTVT.